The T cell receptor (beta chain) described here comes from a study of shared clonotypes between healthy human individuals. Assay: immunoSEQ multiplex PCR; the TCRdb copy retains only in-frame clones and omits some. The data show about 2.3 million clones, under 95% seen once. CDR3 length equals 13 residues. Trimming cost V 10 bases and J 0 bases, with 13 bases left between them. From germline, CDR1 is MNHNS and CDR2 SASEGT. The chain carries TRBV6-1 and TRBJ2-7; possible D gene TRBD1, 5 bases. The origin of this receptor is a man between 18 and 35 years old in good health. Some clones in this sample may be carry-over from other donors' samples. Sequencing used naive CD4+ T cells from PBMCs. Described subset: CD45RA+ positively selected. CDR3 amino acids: CATLRAGSYEQYF. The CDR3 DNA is TGTGCCACCCTCAGGGCAGGCTCCTACGAGCAGTACTTC.